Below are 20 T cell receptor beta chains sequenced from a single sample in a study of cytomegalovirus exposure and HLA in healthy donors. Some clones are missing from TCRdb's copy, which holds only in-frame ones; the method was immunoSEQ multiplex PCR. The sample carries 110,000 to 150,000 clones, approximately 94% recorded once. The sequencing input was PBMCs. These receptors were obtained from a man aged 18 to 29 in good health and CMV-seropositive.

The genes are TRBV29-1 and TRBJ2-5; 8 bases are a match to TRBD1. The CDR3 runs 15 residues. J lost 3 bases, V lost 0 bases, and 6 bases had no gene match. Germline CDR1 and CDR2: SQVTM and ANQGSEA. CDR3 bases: TGCAGCGTTGAAGATGACAGGGGTGGAGAAGAGACCCAGTACTTC. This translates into CSVEDDRGGEETQYF.

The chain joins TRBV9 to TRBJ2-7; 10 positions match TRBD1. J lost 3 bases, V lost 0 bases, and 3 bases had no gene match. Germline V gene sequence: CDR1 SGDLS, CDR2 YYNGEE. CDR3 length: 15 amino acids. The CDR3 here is CASSVAGTGDYEQYF. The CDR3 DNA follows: TGTGCCAGCAGCGTAGCCGGGACAGGGGACTACGAGCAGTACTTC.

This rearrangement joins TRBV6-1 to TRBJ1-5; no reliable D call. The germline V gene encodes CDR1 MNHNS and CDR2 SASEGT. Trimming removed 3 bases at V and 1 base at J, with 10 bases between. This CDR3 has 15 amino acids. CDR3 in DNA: TGTGCCAGCAGTGACAGCTACGGGAGCAATCAGCCCCAGCATTTT. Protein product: CASSDSYGSNQPQHF.

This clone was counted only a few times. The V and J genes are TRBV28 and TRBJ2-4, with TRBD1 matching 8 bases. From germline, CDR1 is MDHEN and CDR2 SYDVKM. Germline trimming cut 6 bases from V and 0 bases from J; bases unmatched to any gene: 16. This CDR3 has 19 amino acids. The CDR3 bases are TGTGCCAGCAGCCTTCCCCCGGGACAGGTTGTATTAGCCAAAAACATTCAGTACTTC. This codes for CASSLPPGQVVLAKNIQYF.

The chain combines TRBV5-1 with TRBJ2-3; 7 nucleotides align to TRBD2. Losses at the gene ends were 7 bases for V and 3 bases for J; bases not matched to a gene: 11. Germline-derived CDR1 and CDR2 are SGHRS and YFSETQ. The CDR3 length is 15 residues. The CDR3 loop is CASSGAGPETDTQYF. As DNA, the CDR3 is TGCGCCAGCTCAGGAGCGGGGCCCGAGACAGATACGCAGTATTTT.

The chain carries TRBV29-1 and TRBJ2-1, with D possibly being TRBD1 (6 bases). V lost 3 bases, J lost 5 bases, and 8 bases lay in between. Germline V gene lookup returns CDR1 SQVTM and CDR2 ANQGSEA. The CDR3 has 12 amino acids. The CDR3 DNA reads TGCAGCGTTGAGGGGGCACACAATGAGCAGTTCTTC. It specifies CSVEGAHNEQFF.

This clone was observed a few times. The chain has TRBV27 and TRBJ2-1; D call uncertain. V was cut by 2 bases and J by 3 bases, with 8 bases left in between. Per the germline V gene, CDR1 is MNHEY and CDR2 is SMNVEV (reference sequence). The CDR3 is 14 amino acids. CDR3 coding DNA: TGTGCCAGCAGTTTAGATCCAGGCTACAATGAGCAGTTCTTC. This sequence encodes CASSLDPGYNEQFF.

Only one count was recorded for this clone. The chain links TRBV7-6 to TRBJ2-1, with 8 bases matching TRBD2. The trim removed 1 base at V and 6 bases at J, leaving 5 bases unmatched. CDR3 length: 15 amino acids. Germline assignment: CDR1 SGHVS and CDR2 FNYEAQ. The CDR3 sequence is CASSLGAGTSNEQFF. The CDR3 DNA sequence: TGTGCCAGCAGCTTAGGGGCCGGGACTAGCAATGAGCAGTTCTTC.

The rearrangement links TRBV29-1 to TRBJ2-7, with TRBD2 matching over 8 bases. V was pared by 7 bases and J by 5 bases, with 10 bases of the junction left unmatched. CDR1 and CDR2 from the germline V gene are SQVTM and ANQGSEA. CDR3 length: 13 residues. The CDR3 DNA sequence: TGCAGCGCTAGCGGGCAGGGGAGGGACGAGCAGTACTTC. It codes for CSASGQGRDEQYF.

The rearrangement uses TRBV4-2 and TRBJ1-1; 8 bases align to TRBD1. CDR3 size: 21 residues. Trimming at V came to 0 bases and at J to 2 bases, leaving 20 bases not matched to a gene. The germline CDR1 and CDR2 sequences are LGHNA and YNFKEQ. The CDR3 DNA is TGTGCCAGCAGCCAAGAAGCGCCAACAGGGGGGCTAGGTGTCTTAAACACTGAAGCTTTCTTT. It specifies CASSQEAPTGGLGVLNTEAFF.

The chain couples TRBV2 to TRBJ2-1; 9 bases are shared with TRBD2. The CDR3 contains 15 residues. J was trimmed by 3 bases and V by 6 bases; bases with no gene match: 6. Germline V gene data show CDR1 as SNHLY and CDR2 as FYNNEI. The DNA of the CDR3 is TGTGCCAGCAGACCAGGGACTAGCAGCTACAATGAGCAGTTCTTC. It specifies CASRPGTSSYNEQFF.

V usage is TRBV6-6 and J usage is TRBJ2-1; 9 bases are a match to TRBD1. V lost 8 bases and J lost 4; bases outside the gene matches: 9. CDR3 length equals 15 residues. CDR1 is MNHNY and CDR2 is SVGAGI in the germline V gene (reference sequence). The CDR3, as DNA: TGTGCCAGCCGAGATGCCGGACAGGGGTACAATGAGCAGTTCTTC. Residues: CASRDAGQGYNEQFF.

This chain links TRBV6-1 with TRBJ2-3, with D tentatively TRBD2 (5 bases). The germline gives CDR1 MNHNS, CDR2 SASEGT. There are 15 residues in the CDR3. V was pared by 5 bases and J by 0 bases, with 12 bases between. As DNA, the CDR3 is TGTGCCAGCAGTACCCCGGGATATAGCACAGATACGCAGTATTTT. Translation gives CASSTPGYSTDTQYF.

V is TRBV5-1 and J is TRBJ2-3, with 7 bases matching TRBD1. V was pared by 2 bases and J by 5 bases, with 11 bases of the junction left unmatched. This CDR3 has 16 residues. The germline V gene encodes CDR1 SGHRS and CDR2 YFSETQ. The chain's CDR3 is CASSFPAGGRVDTQYF. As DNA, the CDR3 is TGCGCCAGCAGCTTCCCGGCAGGGGGTAGGGTAGATACGCAGTATTTT.

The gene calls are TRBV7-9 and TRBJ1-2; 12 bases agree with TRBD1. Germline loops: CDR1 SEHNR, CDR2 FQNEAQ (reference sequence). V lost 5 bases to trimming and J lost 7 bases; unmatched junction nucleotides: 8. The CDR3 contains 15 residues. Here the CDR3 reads CASSPSPGQGAGYTF. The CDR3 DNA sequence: TGTGCCAGCAGCCCAAGCCCGGGACAGGGGGCTGGCTACACCTTC.

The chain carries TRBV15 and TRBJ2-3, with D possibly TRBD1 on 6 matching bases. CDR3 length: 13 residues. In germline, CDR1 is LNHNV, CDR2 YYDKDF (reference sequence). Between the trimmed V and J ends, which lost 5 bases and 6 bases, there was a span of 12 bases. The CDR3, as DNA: TGTGCCACCAGCGGTACAGGGTGGGATACGCAGTATTTT. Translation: CATSGTGWDTQYF.

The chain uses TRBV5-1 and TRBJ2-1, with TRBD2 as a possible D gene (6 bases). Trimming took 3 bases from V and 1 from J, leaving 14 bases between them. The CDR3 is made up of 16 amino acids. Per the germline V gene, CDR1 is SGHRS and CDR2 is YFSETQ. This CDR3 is CASSSYGGKSYNEQFF. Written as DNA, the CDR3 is TGCGCCAGCAGCTCCTACGGCGGGAAATCCTACAATGAGCAGTTCTTC.

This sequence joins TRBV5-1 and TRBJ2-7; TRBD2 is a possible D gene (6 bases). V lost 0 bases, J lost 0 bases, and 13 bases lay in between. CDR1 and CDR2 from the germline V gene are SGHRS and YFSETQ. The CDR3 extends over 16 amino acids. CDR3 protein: CASSLGGSGVSYEQYF. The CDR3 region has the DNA TGCGCCAGCAGCTTGGGCGGTAGCGGAGTCTCCTACGAGCAGTACTTC. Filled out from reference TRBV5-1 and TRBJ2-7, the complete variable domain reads KAGVTQTPRYLIKTRGQQVTLSCSPISGHRSVSWYQQTPGQGLQFLFEYFSETQRNKGNFPGRFSGRQFSNSRSEMNVSTLELGDSALYLCASSLGGSGVSYEQYFGPGTRLTVT.

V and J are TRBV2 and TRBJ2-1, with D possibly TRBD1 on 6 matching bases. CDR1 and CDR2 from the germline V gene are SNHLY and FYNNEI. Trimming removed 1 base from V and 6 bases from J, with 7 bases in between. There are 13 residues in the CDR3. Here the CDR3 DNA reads TGTGCCAGCAGTGAAGTCAGGGGCAATGAGCAGTTCTTC. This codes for CASSEVRGNEQFF. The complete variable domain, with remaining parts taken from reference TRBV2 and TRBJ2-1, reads EPEVTQTPSHQVTQMGQEVILRCVPISNHLYFYWYRQILGQKVEFLVSFYNNEISEKSEIFDDQFSVERPDGSNFTLKIRSTKLEDSAMYFCASSEVRGNEQFFGPGTRLTVL.

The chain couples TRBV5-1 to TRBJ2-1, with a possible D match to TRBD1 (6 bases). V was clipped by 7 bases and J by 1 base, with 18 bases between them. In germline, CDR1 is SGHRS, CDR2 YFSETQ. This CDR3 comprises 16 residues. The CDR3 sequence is CASAPDPGASYNEQFF. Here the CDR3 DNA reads TGCGCCAGCGCTCCAGACCCAGGGGCTTCCTACAATGAGCAGTTCTTC.